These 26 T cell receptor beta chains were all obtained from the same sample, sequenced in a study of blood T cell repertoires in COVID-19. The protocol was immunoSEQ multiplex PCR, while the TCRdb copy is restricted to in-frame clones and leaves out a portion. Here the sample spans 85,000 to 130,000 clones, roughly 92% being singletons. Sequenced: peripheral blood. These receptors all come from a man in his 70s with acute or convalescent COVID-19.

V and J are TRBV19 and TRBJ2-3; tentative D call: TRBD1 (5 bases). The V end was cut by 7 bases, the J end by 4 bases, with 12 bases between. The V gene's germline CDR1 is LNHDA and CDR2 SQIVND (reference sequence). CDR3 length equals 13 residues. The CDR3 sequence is CASTAGNADTQYF. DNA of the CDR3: TGTGCCAGTACTGCAGGGAATGCAGATACGCAGTATTTT.

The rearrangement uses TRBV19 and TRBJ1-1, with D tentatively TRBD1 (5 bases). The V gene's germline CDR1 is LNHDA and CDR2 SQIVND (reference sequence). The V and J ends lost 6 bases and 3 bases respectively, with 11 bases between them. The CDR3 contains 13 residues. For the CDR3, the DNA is TGTGCCAGTAGGCTGGTAGGGGACACTGAAGCTTTCTTT. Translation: CASRLVGDTEAFF.

The CDR3 is CASLEGRQPQHF. CDR3 nucleotide sequence: TGTGCCAGCCTGGAGGGACGTCAGCCCCAGCATTTT. This chain joins TRBV6-5 and TRBJ1-5, with D perhaps TRBD1 (5 bases). The V gene's germline CDR1 is MNHEY and CDR2 SVGAGI. V was trimmed by 8 bases and J by 6 bases, leaving 11 bases between them. The CDR3 has 12 residues.

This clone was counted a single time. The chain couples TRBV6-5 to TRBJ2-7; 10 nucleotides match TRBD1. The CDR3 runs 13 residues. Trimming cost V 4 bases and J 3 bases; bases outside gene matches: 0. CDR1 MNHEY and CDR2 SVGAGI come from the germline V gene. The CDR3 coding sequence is TGTGCCAGCAGTTGGGACAGGGGCTACGAGCAGTACTTC. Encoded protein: CASSWDRGYEQYF.

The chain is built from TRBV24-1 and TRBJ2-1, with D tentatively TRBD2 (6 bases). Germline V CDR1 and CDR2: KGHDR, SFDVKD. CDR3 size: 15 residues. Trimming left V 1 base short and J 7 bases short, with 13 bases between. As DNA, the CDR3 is TGTGCCACCAGTGATTTAACGGGAGAGGGGAATGAGCAGTTCTTC. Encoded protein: CATSDLTGEGNEQFF.

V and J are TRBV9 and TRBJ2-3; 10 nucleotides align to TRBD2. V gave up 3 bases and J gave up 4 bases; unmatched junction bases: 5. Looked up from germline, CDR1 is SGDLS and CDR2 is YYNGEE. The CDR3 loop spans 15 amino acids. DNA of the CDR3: TGTGCCAGCAGCGAGCTAGCGGGAGTGGCAGATACGCAGTATTTT. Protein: CASSELAGVADTQYF.

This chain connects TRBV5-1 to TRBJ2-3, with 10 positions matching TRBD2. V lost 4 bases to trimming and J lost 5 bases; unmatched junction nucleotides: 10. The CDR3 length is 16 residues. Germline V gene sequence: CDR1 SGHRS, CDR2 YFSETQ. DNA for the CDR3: TGCGCCAGCAGCCCGCCGAGCGGGAGGGCCGAAGATACGCAGTATTTT. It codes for CASSPPSGRAEDTQYF.

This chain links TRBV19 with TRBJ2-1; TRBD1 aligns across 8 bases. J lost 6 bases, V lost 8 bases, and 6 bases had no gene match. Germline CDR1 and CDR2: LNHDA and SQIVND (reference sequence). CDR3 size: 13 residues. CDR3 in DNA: TGTGCCAGTGCCCAGGGGGCCGTCAATGAGCAGTTCTTC. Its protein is CASAQGAVNEQFF. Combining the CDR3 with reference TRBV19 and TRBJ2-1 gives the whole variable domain DGGITQSPKYLFRKEGQNVTLSCEQNLNHDAMYWYRQDPGQGLRLIYYSQIVNDFQKGDIAEGYSVSREKKESFPLTVTSAQKNPTAFYLCASAQGAVNEQFFGPGTRLTVL.

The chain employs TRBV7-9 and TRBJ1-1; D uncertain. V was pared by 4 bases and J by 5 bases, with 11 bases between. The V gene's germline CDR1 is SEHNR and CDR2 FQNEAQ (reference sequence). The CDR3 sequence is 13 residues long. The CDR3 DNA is TGTGCCAGCAGCTCTATGACGAGGACTGAAGCTTTCTTT. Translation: CASSSMTRTEAFF.

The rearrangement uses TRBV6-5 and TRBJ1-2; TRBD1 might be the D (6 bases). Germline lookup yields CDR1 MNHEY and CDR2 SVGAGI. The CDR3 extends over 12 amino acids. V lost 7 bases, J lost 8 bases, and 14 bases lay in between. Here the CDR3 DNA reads TGTGCCAGCACCAACGGGGGGGGCGGCTACACCTTC. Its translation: CASTNGGGGYTF.

The CDR3 bases are TGCGCCAGCAGCCAAACGACAAATAGCAATCAGCCCCAGCATTTT. The encoded protein is CASSQTTNSNQPQHF. The gene calls are TRBV4-1 and TRBJ1-5; D ambiguous. Germline assignment: CDR1 MGHRA and CDR2 YSYEKL. The CDR3 has 15 amino acids. Trimming took 2 bases from V and 0 from J, leaving 8 bases between them.

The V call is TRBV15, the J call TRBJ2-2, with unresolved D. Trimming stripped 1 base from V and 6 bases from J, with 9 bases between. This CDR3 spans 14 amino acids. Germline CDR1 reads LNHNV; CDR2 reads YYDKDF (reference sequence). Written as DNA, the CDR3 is TGTGCCACCAGCAGAGCCCGAACAGCCGGGGAGCTGTTTTTT. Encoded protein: CATSRARTAGELFF.

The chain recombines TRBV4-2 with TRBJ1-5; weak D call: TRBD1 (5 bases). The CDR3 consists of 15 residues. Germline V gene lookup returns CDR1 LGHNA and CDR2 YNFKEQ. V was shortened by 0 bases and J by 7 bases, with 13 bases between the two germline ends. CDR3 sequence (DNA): TGTGCCAGCAGCCAAGATCCGGGTAGGGGCCAGCCCCAGCATTTT. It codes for CASSQDPGRGQPQHF.

This chain's CDR3 is CASAGVGTEAFF. For the CDR3, the DNA is TGTGCCAGCGCAGGGGTGGGCACTGAAGCTTTCTTT. This chain links TRBV2 with TRBJ1-1; tentatively, D is TRBD1 (6 bases). The CDR3 runs 12 residues. Trimming removed 8 bases at V and 4 bases at J, with 11 bases between. From germline, CDR1 is SNHLY and CDR2 FYNNEI.

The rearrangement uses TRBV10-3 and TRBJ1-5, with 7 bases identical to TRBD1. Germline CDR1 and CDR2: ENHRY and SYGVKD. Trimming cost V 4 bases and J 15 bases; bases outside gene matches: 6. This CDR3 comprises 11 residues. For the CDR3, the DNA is TGTGCCATCAGTGTAGGGGGCCGGTGGCATTTT. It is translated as CAISVGGRWHF.

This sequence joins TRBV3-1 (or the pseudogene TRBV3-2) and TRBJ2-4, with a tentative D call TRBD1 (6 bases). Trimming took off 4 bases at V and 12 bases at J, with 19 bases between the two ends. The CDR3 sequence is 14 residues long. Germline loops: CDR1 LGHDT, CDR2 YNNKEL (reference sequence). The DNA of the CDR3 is TGTGCCAGCAGCCTCCCCGGGACAAATCCTAGTCAGTACTTC. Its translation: CASSLPGTNPSQYF.

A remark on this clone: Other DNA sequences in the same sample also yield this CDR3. CDR3 sequence reads: CASSLGRTPGALHF. The CDR3 DNA reads as TGTGCCAGCAGCTTAGGAAGGACCCCCGGGGCCCTCCACTTT. The V and J genes are TRBV7-9 and TRBJ1-6; D is uncertain. V was trimmed by 1 base and J by 14 bases, leaving 15 bases between them. CDR3 length: 14 amino acids. From germline, CDR1 is SEHNR and CDR2 FQNEAQ (reference sequence).

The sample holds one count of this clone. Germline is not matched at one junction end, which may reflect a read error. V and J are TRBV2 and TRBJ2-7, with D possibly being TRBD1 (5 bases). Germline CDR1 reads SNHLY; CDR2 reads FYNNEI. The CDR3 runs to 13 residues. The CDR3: CASREGAGYEQYF. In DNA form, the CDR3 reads TGTGCCAGCAGGGAAGGGGCAGGCTACGAGCAGTACTTC.

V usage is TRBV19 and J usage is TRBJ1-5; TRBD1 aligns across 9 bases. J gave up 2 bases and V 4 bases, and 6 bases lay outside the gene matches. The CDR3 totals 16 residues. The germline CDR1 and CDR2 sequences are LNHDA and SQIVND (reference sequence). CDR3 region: CASSTDRGRGNQPQHF. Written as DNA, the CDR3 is TGTGCCAGTAGTACTGACAGGGGGAGAGGCAATCAGCCCCAGCATTTT. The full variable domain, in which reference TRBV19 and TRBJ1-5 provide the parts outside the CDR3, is DGGITQSPKYLFRKEGQNVTLSCEQNLNHDAMYWYRQDPGQGLRLIYYSQIVNDFQKGDIAEGYSVSREKKESFPLTVTSAQKNPTAFYLCASSTDRGRGNQPQHFGDGTRLSIL.

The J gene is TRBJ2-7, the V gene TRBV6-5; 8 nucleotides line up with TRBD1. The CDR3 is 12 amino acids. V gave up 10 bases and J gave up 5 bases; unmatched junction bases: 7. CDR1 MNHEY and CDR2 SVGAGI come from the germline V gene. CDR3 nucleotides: TGTGCCACTATTTCGACAGGGGACGAGCAGTACTTC. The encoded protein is CATISTGDEQYF.

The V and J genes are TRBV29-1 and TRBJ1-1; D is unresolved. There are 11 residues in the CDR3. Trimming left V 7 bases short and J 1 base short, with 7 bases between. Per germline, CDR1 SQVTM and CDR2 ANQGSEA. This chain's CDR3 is CSGWRNTEAFF. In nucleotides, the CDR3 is TGCAGCGGGTGGAGGAACACTGAAGCTTTCTTT.

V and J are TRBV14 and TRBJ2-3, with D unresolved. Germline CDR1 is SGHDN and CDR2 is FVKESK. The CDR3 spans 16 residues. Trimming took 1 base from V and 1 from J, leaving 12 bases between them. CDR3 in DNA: TGTGCCAGCAGCCAAGTCGGCCTAGTTGGCACAGATACGCAGTATTTT. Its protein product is CASSQVGLVGTDTQYF.

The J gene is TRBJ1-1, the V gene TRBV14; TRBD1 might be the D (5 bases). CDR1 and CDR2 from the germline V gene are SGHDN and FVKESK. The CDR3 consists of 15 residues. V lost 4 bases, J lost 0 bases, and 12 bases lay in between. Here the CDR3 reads CASSPYRTMNTEAFF. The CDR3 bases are TGTGCCAGCAGCCCCTATAGGACAATGAACACTGAAGCTTTCTTT.

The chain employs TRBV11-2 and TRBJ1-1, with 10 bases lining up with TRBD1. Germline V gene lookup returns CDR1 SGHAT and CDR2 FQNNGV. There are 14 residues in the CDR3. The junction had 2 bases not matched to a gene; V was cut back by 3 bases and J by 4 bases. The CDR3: CASSLGTGVTEAFF. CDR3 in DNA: TGTGCCAGCAGCTTGGGGACAGGGGTCACTGAAGCTTTCTTT.

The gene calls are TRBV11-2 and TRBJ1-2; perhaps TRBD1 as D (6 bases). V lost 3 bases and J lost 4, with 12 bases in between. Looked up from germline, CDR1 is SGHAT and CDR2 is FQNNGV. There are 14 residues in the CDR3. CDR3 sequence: CASSFTDSGYGYTF. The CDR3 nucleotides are TGTGCCAGCAGCTTCACGGACAGCGGCTATGGCTACACCTTC.

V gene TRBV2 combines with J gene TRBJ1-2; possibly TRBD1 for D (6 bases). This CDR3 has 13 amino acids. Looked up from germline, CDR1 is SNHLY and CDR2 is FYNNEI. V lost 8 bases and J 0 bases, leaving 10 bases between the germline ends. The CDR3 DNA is TGTGCCAGCTCGGACAGCCCTAACTATGGCTACACCTTC. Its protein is CASSDSPNYGYTF.